This TCR beta chain was captured in a study of technical replicates of blood from a handful of donors. Germline V gene lookup returns CDR1 LGHNA and CDR2 YSLEER. The CDR3 runs to 15 residues. V was clipped by 0 bases and J by 6 bases; unmatched bases: 4. Here immunoSEQ multiplex PCR was the method, and the copy in TCRdb shows in-frame clones only, minus some. This table has more than 65,000 clones, about 91% appearing once. The sample taken for sequencing was T cells isolated from PBMCs. This sequence originates from a human donor in good health. V and J are TRBV4-3 and TRBJ2-1; 8 positions agree with TRBD2. For the CDR3, the DNA is TGCGCCAGCAGCCAAGAAGCGGGAGTAAGCAATGAGCAGTTCTTC. It translates to CASSQEAGVSNEQFF.